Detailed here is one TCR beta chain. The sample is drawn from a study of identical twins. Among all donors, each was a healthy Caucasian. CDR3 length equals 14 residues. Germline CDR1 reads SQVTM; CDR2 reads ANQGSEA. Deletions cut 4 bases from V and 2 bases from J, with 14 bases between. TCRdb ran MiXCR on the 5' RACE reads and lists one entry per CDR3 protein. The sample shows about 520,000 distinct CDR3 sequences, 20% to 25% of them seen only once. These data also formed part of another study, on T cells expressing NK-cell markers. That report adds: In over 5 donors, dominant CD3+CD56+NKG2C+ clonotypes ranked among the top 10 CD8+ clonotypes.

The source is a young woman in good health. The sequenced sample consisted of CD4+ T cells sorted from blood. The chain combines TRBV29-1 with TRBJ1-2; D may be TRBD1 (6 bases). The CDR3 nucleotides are TGCAGCGTTGGGGAGCTTGGGGGCAACTATGGCTACACCTTC. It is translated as CSVGELGGNYGYTF.